The 6 T cell receptor beta chains below were found in one sample sequenced in a study of blood T cell repertoires in COVID-19 (TCRdb year 2020). Library preparation was by the immunoSEQ multiplex PCR assay. Entries here come from immuneACCESS through TCRdb and include only in-frame sequences with V and J called. Some clones fail to appear in such tables; in the studies checked, an unresolved V gene covers under half of the shortfall, and the cause of the remainder is unknown. This sample is represented by around 170,000 clones; around 82% of them were singletons. The ten most abundant clones make up over 12% of the sample. The sample comprised peripheral blood. Receptors were obtained from a man between 18 and 35 years old with active or convalescent COVID-19.

The gene calls are TRBV30 and TRBJ2-7; a weak D match, TRBD1 (6 bases). V was shortened by 5 bases and J by 2 bases, with 13 bases between the two germline ends. Germline loops: CDR1 GTSNPN, CDR2 SVGIG (reference sequence). The CDR3 has 13 residues. CDR3: CAWSNRATYEQYF. The CDR3 DNA reads as TGTGCCTGGTCGAACAGGGCCACCTACGAGCAGTACTTC.

This clone has just one count. The V call is TRBV6-5, the J call TRBJ2-3; no firm D call. The CDR3 is 13 residues long. Trimming stripped 6 bases from V and 4 bases from J, with 11 bases between. Germline-derived CDR1 and CDR2 are MNHEY and SVGAGI. CDR3 amino acids: CASRWLGADTQYF. CDR3 nucleotides: TGTGCCAGCAGATGGCTAGGCGCAGATACGCAGTATTTT.

At least ten counts were recorded for this clone. The V and J genes are TRBV2 and TRBJ1-3; a weak D match, TRBD1 (6 bases). The V gene's germline CDR1 is SNHLY and CDR2 FYNNEI. The CDR3 length is 14 residues. V was shortened by 8 bases and J by 1 base, with 12 bases between the two germline ends. CDR3 protein: CASVQGLSGNTIYF. Here the CDR3 DNA reads TGTGCCAGCGTCCAGGGGTTATCTGGAAACACCATATATTTT.

The V and J genes are TRBV5-4 and TRBJ1-1; 9 bases match TRBD1. The germline gives CDR1 SGHNT, CDR2 YYREEE (reference sequence). The CDR3 contains 15 residues. Trimming removed 1 base from V and 3 bases from J; junction bases left unmatched: 4. The CDR3 nucleotides read TGTGCCAGCAGCTTGCTCGACAGGGGGGACACTGAAGCTTTCTTT. This codes for CASSLLDRGDTEAFF.

The chain combines TRBV3-1 (or the pseudogene TRBV3-2) with TRBJ1-2; 7 bases are a match to TRBD1. V was clipped by 1 base and J by 0 bases; unmatched bases: 11. This CDR3 is built from 18 residues. The germline V gene encodes CDR1 LGHDT and CDR2 YNNKEL (reference sequence). The CDR3 sequence is CASSQGLGAGGANYGYTF. The CDR3 DNA reads as TGTGCCAGCAGCCAAGGGTTAGGGGCAGGGGGAGCTAACTATGGCTACACCTTC.

The rearrangement uses TRBV5-1 and TRBJ1-2; D gene uncertain. This CDR3 has 14 residues. The V gene lost 2 bases and the J gene lost 0 bases, with 8 bases spanning the gap. Germline CDR1 reads SGHRS; CDR2 reads YFSETQ. The CDR3 nucleotides are TGCGCCAGCAGCTTAGAAGCCTCTAACTATGGCTACACCTTC. Its translation is CASSLEASNYGYTF.